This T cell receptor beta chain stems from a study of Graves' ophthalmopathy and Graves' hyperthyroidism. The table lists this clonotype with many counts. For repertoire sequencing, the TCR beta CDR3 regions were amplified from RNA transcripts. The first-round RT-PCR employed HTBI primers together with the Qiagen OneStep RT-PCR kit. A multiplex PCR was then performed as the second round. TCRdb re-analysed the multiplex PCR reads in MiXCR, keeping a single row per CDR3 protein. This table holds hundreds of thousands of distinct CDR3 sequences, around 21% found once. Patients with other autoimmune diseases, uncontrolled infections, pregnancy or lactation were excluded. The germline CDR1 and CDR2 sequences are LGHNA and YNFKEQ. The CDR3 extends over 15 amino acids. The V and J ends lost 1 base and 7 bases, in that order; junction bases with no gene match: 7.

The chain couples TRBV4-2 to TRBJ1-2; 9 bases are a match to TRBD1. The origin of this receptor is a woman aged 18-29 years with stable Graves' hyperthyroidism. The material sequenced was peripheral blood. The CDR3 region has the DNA TGTGCCAGCAGCCAAGGGCACAGGGGGCTTCGTGGCTACACCTTC. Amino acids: CASSQGHRGLRGYTF.